The TCR beta chain described here comes from a study of control samples from healthy donors and cancer patients. Trimming left V 5 bases short and J 6 bases short, with 17 bases between. This CDR3 contains 14 residues. Germline V gives CDR1 SGHTA, CDR2 FQGNSA. Clones were sequenced by immunoSEQ multiplex PCR, and TCRdb holds only the in-frame ones, with some missing. The sample consists of more than 65,000 clones, approximately 88% of them appearing once. The rearrangement uses TRBV7-2 and TRBJ2-7; D is tentatively TRBD1 or TRBD2 (7 bases each). The sequence was obtained from a man over 45 in good health. Sequencing was carried out using blood. The CDR3 here is CASSPGRGRLEQYF. CDR3 nucleotides: TGTGCCAGCAGCCCGGGGAGGGGGCGGCTCGAGCAGTACTTC. Together with reference TRBV7-2 and TRBJ2-7, the CDR3 gives the full variable domain: GAGVSQSPSNKVTEKGKDVELRCDPISGHTALYWYRQSLGQGLEFLIYFQGNSAPDKSGLPSDRFSAERTGGSVSTLTIQRTQQEDSAVYLCASSPGRGRLEQYFGPGTRLTVT.